Following are 8 T cell receptor beta chains from one sample sequenced in a study of T cell responses to AZD1222 COVID-19 vaccine. Profiling relied on immunoSEQ multiplex PCR, and the TCRdb table lists in-frame clones only, not all of them. The data hold under 200,000 clones, with over 80% observed a single time. Sequencing was performed on peripheral blood, taken on day 0 of AZD1222 vaccination. These TCRs come from an adult in good health.

The rearrangement joins TRBV6-5 to TRBJ1-5; no definite D call. With 6 bases removed from V and 3 bases from J, the gap between germline ends came to 15 bases. Germline V gene data show CDR1 as MNHEY and CDR2 as SVGAGI. The CDR3 runs 15 residues. The CDR3 region is CASSEYSRSNQPQHF. Here the CDR3 DNA reads TGTGCCAGCAGCGAGTACAGTCGATCCAATCAGCCCCAGCATTTT.

This sequence joins TRBV20-1 and TRBJ1-1; D remains ambiguous. CDR1 is DFQATT and CDR2 is SNEGSKA in the germline V gene (reference sequence). Trimming stripped 7 bases from V and 8 bases from J, with 14 bases between. This CDR3 contains 11 residues. The CDR3 nucleotides are TGCAGTGTAGAATCAGGCGAAGAAGCTTTCTTT. Its protein product is CSVESGEEAFF.

As regards this clone: Other nucleotide sequences from this sample produce the same CDR3. The rearrangement links TRBV14 to TRBJ1-3; no definite D call. The germline V gene encodes CDR1 SGHDN and CDR2 FVKESK. The CDR3 has 12 amino acids. V lost 4 bases and J 2 bases, leaving 3 bases between the germline ends. DNA for the CDR3: TGTGCCAGCAGCCCTACTGGAAACACCATATATTTT. Its protein is CASSPTGNTIYF. The full variable domain, in which reference TRBV14 and TRBJ1-3 provide the parts outside the CDR3, is EAGVTQFPSHSVIEKGQTVTLRCDPISGHDNLYWYRRVMGKEIKFLLHFVKESKQDESGMPNNRFLAERTGGTYSTLKVQPAELEDSGVYFCASSPTGNTIYFGEGSWLTVV.

This rearrangement joins TRBV6-5 to TRBJ1-5; no clear D gene. Deletions cut 2 bases from V and 6 bases from J, with 8 bases between. The CDR3 covers 13 residues. Per the germline V gene, CDR1 is MNHEY and CDR2 is SVGAGI. The CDR3 DNA reads TGTGCCAGCAGTTACGGAGAGTTTCAGCCCCAGCATTTT. Protein product: CASSYGEFQPQHF.

The chain recombines TRBV4-1 with TRBJ1-3, with TRBD1 matching over 7 bases. The CDR3 consists of 17 residues. The V gene's germline CDR1 is MGHRA and CDR2 YSYEKL. V gave up 6 bases and J gave up 1 base; unmatched junction bases: 12. As DNA, the CDR3 is TGCGCCAGCAGGCAAAACCGGGACAGAGATTCTGGAAACACCATATATTTT. It encodes CASRQNRDRDSGNTIYF.

The V and J genes are TRBV7-8 and TRBJ2-5, with TRBD1 identical over 7 bases. This CDR3 region has 16 residues. CDR1 and CDR2 from the germline V gene are SGHVS and FQNEAQ. V lost 5 bases, J lost 4 bases, and 13 bases stayed unmatched. The CDR3 DNA reads TGTGCCAGCAGCATTAACCGGGACAGAGAAGGAGAGACCCAGTACTTC. This encodes CASSINRDREGETQYF.

J is TRBJ1-4 and V is TRBV30, with D uncertain. Germline CDR1 and CDR2: GTSNPN and SVGIG (reference sequence). The CDR3 extends over 14 amino acids. V lost 0 bases and J 7 bases, leaving 12 bases between the germline ends. CDR3 loop: CAWSVLSGSEKLFF. In DNA form, the CDR3 reads TGTGCCTGGAGTGTTTTGTCGGGGAGTGAAAAACTGTTTTTT.

A single count supports this clone. The chain carries TRBV7-2 and TRBJ1-5; 7 nucleotides match TRBD1. CDR3 length: 16 residues. The germline gives CDR1 SGHTA, CDR2 FQGNSA. V shed 1 base, J shed 3 bases, and the junction held 6 bases outside the gene matches. This CDR3 is CASSLGGGSLNQPQHF. The CDR3 nucleotides read TGTGCCAGCAGCTTAGGAGGGGGCAGTCTCAATCAGCCCCAGCATTTT.